This entry lists 7 T cell receptor beta chains sequenced from one sample in a study of CD8 T cells in ankylosing spondylitis. TCRdb reanalysed the 5' RACE reads using MiXCR and keeps one entry per CDR3 protein. The repertoire holds 100,000 to 150,000 distinct CDR3 sequences, roughly an eighth seen once, with 2.5% to 3% in the top ten. Material for sequencing was blood, either unsorted or a sorted T cell fraction (not recorded which). These receptors all come from a female donor with ankylosing spondylitis or in good health (not recorded which).

This clonotype has at least ten counts. The chain has TRBV5-1 and TRBJ2-2; D remains ambiguous. This CDR3 has 16 amino acids. With 0 bases removed from V and 1 base from J, the gap between germline ends came to 10 bases. Looked up from germline, CDR1 is SGHRS and CDR2 is YFSETQ. The CDR3 loop reads CASSLEDNWNTGELFF. Here the CDR3 DNA reads TGCGCCAGCAGCTTGGAGGATAACTGGAACACCGGGGAGCTGTTTTTT.

By its share, this clonotype is medium-sized. This chain joins TRBV20-1 and TRBJ1-6; no firm D call. The germline CDR1 and CDR2 sequences are DFQATT and SNEGSKA (reference sequence). The length of the CDR3 is 19 residues. The V and J ends lost 1 base and 0 bases respectively, with 19 bases between them. In DNA, the CDR3 is TGCAGTGCTAGAGTACGGGAACAGCTGTCTAGCTCCTATAATTCACCCCTCCACTTT. Protein sequence: CSARVREQLSSSYNSPLHF.

The chain recombines TRBV4-1 with TRBJ2-7, with D possibly being TRBD2 (6 bases). The length of the CDR3 is 17 residues. V was trimmed by 0 bases and J by 0 bases, leaving 15 bases between them. Germline V gives CDR1 MGHRA, CDR2 YSYEKL. DNA of the CDR3: TGCGCCAGCAGCCAAGAGGGAGGTGCAGGCGTCTCCTACGAGCAGTACTTC. Amino acid sequence: CASSQEGGAGVSYEQYF.

This clonotype has more than one count but fewer than ten. The V and J genes are TRBV3-1 and TRBJ1-6; TRBD1 agrees at 9 bases. The length of the CDR3 is 16 residues. The ends lost 0 bases at V and 9 bases at J; junction bases unmatched: 6. In germline, CDR1 is LGHDT, CDR2 YNNKEL (reference sequence). This CDR3 reads CASSQDVGTGFSPLHF. In nucleotides, the CDR3 is TGTGCCAGCAGCCAAGATGTGGGGACAGGGTTTTCACCCCTCCACTTT.

The CDR3: CASSKDTGGGSYTF. The CDR3 DNA follows: TGTGCCAGCAGCAAAGATACAGGGGGCGGTAGCTACACCTTC. The chain is built from TRBV25-1 and TRBJ1-2; 9 bases fit TRBD1. CDR1 MGHDK and CDR2 SYGVNS come from the germline V gene. J was trimmed by 9 bases and V by 6 bases; bases with no gene match: 11. The CDR3 totals 14 residues.

This clonotype was seen only a few times. The chain combines TRBV25-1 with TRBJ2-6; tentative D call: TRBD1 (6 bases). V dropped 2 bases and J dropped 2 bases, with 7 bases sitting between them. Germline V gives CDR1 MGHDK, CDR2 SYGVNS. This CDR3 spans 15 amino acids. CDR3 coding DNA: TGTGCCAGCAGTGAACCAGGGGCTGGGGCCAACGTCCTGACTTTC. Translated, it gives CASSEPGAGANVLTF.

About this clonotype itself: One junction end disagrees with the germline gene, perhaps due to a read error. The V call is TRBV12-3 or TRBV12-4, the J call TRBJ1-1, with a weak D call TRBD1 (6 bases). This CDR3 comprises 14 residues. CDR3 sequence reads: CAGSFRDKGTEAFF. As DNA, the CDR3 is TGTGCCGGCAGTTTCCGGGACAAGGGCACTGAAGCTTTCTTT.